The subject of this entry is one T cell receptor beta chain. What it binds is not known. These data come from a study of cytomegalovirus exposure and HLA in healthy donors. Notes on the study in general: Immune exposure information comprised only CMV serostatus. The productive fraction for most TCR beta V segments was about 90% or about 30% in an earlier analysis.

This CDR3 is built from 13 residues. Germline values: CDR1 SQVTM, CDR2 ANQGSEA. V dropped 6 bases and J dropped 1 base, with 13 bases sitting between them. Healthy donors of bone marrow made up the group. Donors were nominally healthy when sampled, though unrecorded immune exposures were likely. PCR primers comprised 60 Vbeta and 13 Jbeta primers. The protocol was immunoSEQ multiplex PCR, while the TCRdb copy is restricted to in-frame clones and leaves out a portion. The repertoire holds about 140,000 clones, more than 75% seen once, with 3.5% to 4% in the top ten. The specimen was PBMCs. The V and J genes are TRBV29-1 and TRBJ2-7, with TRBD1 as a possible D gene (6 bases). This receptor was identified in a man between 18 and 35 years old in good health and CMV-seronegative. CDR3 amino acids: CSVLLDRSYEQYF. The CDR3 DNA reads TGCAGCGTCCTCTTAGACAGGTCCTACGAGCAGTACTTC.